This paragraph covers one TCR beta chain sequence. The data were obtained in a study of shared T cell receptors in the human thymus. CDR3 length: 17 amino acids. The germline V gene encodes CDR1 SGHTA and CDR2 FQGNSA. The J segment lost 6 bases and the V segment lost 5 bases, leaving 14 bases of the junction unmatched. Profiled with immunoSEQ multiplex PCR; TCRdb holds only in-frame clones, not every one. The sample consists of 640,000 or so clones, over 75% of them appearing once. Separately, the same data were catalogued under a study of human thymus T cells. From that paper: Immunologically healthy infants in Finland undergoing congenital heart defect surgery were the donors. Obtained as resections during corrective heart surgery, the thymus tissue was then studied. Seemingly biased V and J gene usage marked thymic and blood repertoires. Related research found strongly overlapping thymic repertoires in unrelated individuals.

This TCR derives from a boy under two years old with a congenital heart defect. The source material was thymocytes. This chain joins TRBV7-2 and TRBJ2-5, with 11 bases lining up with TRBD2. This chain's CDR3 is CASSPAWLAGGPQTQYF. In DNA, the CDR3 is TGTGCCAGCAGCCCTGCTTGGTTAGCGGGGGGGCCTCAGACCCAGTACTTC.